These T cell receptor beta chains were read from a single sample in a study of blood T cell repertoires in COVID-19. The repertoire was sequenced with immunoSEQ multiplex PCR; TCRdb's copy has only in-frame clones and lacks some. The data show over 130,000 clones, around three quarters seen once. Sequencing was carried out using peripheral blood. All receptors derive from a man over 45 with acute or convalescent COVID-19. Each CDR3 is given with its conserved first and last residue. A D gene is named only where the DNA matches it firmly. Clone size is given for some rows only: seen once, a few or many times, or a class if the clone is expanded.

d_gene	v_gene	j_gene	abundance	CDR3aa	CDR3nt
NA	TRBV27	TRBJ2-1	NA	CASSPQPGINEQFF	TGTGCCAGCAGTCCACAACCAGGAATCAATGAGCAGTTCTTC
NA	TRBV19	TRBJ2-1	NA	CASSIGWQNNEQFF	TGTGCCAGTAGTATAGGATGGCAGAACAATGAGCAGTTCTTC
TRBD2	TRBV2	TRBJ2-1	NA	CASSERGVEQFF	TGTGCCAGCAGTGAACGGGGGGTTGAGCAGTTCTTC
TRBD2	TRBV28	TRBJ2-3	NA	CASSTLAGGTDTQYF	TGTGCCAGCAGTACCCTAGCGGGGGGCACAGATACGCAGTATTTT
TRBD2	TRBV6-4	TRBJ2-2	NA	CASSDWRGSTNTGELFF	TGTGCCAGCAGTGACTGGCGGGGGAGTACGAACACCGGGGAGCTGTTTTTT
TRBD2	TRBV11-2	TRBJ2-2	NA	CASSWSPSGASNTGELFF	TGTGCCAGCAGCTGGTCGCCTAGCGGGGCCTCGAACACCGGGGAGCTGTTTTTT
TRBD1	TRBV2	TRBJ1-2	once	CASKQEEGATYGYTF	TGTGCCAGCAAGCAGGAGGAGGGGGCGACCTATGGCTACACCTTC
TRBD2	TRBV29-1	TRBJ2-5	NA	CSGEGGLGETQYF	TGCAGCGGGGAGGGTGGGCTCGGCGAGACCCAGTACTTC
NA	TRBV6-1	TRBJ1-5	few	CASSEWQGRQPQHF	TGTGCCAGCAGTGAATGGCAGGGGAGACAGCCCCAGCATTTT
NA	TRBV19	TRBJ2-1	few	CASEGGQLYNEQFF	TGTGCCTCGGAGGGGGGACAGCTTTACAATGAGCAGTTCTTC
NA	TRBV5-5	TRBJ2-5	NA	CASSPADQETQYF	TGTGCCAGCAGCCCCGCGGACCAAGAGACCCAGTACTTC
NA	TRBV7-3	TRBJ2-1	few	CASSPRPGFSYNEQFF	TGTGCCAGCAGCCCTCGTCCGGGGTTCTCCTACAATGAGCAGTTCTTC
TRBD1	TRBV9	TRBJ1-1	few	CASSPRQGGTEAFF	TGTGCCAGCAGCCCTCGACAGGGGGGTACTGAAGCTTTCTTT
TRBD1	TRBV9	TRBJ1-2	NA	CASSGTALFYGYTF	TGTGCCAGCAGTGGGACAGCCCTTTTCTATGGCTACACCTTC
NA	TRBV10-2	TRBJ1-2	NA	CASSESAGRAGYGYTF	TGCGCCAGCAGTGAGTCGGCAGGTCGGGCGGGCTATGGCTACACCTTC
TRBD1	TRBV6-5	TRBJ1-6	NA	CASSDSTGANSPLHF	TGTGCCAGCAGTGACTCGACAGGGGCGAATTCACCCCTCCACTTT